This TCR beta chain was sequenced during a study of CD8 T cells in ankylosing spondylitis. This clonotype showed up many times. As yet, its antigen is unknown. The V gene's germline CDR1 is SGHRS and CDR2 YFSETQ. The CDR3 extends over 15 amino acids. V gave up 5 bases and J gave up 7 bases, with 16 bases separating them. Regarding the study as a whole: Clones tied to disease were said to be significantly enriched in matched ankylosing spondylitis synovial fluid.

Each CDR3 protein gets one entry after TCRdb re-called the 5' RACE reads with MiXCR. In the table there are some 350,000 distinct CDR3 sequences, roughly 14% of which are singletons. This TCR was sampled from a male donor with ankylosing spondylitis or in good health (not recorded which). The V gene is TRBV5-1, the J gene TRBJ1-6; D remains unclear. The sample consisted of blood, either unsorted or a sorted T cell fraction (not recorded which). The CDR3 bases are TGCGCCAGCAGTAGATCCCCGGGAGACAATTCACCCCTCCACTTT. Residues: CASSRSPGDNSPLHF. Full variable domain (rest looked up from reference TRBV5-1 and TRBJ1-6): KAGVTQTPRYLIKTRGQQVTLSCSPISGHRSVSWYQQTPGQGLQFLFEYFSETQRNKGNFPGRFSGRQFSNSRSEMNVSTLELGDSALYLCASSRSPGDNSPLHFGNGTRLTVT.